This T cell receptor (beta chain) was sequenced during a study of T-cell reconstitution after alpha-beta-depleted transplantation in children. Germline CDR1 SGHDT, CDR2 YYEEEE. The CDR3 covers 13 residues. Trimming removed 0 bases from V and 4 bases from J, with 6 bases in between. Using unique molecular identifiers, the investigators prepared the TCRbeta library. MiXCR was run by TCRdb on the PCR reads, yielding one entry per CDR3 protein. In the table there are about 270,000 distinct CDR3 sequences, roughly 9.5% of which are singletons. This receptor was identified in a human donor who donated a stem cell graft to a child with SCID. The sequences come from PBMCs from the stem cell graft donor, collected from the stem cell graft. The chain uses TRBV5-6 and TRBJ2-3; D ambiguous. CDR3 in DNA: TGTGCCAGCAGCTTGGGGGTCGCAGATACGCAGTATTTT. Its protein is CASSLGVADTQYF.